Detailed here is one T cell receptor beta chain. The data originate from a study of sequential checkpoint blockade in melanoma. About the study: Patients were randomized 1:1 to nivolumab-then-ipilimumab or ipilimumab-then-nivolumab first-line.

Measured with immunoSEQ multiplex PCR; TCRdb has only the in-frame clones, and not every one. The sample includes about 5,700 clones, 87% of them seen just once. The CDR3 runs to 15 residues. The ends lost 2 bases at V and 6 bases at J; junction bases unmatched: 3. CDR1 is SGHRS and CDR2 is YFSETQ in the germline V gene. Treatment specified: randomized to nivolumab then ipilimumab (arm A) or the reverse (arm B). Sorted cells were live CD3+CD8+, lacking CD19 and CD56, from PBMCs. The clonotype originates from a human donor with melanoma. The chain has TRBV5-1 and TRBJ2-3; TRBD2 agrees at 13 bases. The sequencing here drew on CD8+ T cells sorted from blood (inferred from file names), taken from a patient given nivolumab and ipilimumab in sequence. For the CDR3, the DNA is TGCGCCAGCAGCTTTGGACTAGCGGGAGCGGATACGCAGTATTTT. It encodes CASSFGLAGADTQYF. The variable domain in full, with the rest retrieved from reference TRBV5-1 and TRBJ2-3, is KAGVTQTPRYLIKTRGQQVTLSCSPISGHRSVSWYQQTPGQGLQFLFEYFSETQRNKGNFPGRFSGRQFSNSRSEMNVSTLELGDSALYLCASSFGLAGADTQYFGPGTRLTVL.